The 32 T cell receptor beta chains presented below share a single source sample, sequenced in a study of blood T cell repertoires in COVID-19. Using immunoSEQ multiplex PCR, the repertoire was profiled, and TCRdb retains in-frame clones only, with some absent. Of around 200,000 clones listed, about 88% are singletons. The sample was PBMCs or T cells enriched from blood (not recorded which). The receptors were gathered from a woman aged 18 to 35 who had recovered from COVID-19.

For this clone: An end of the junction does not agree with germline; a read error may underlie this. The chain is built from TRBV2 and TRBJ2-7; no definite D call. The CDR3 totals 13 residues. CDR1 is SNHLY and CDR2 is FYNNEI in the germline V gene. This CDR3 is CASSEPLNYGQYF. As DNA, the CDR3 is TGTGCCAGCAGTGAACCGCTAAACTACGGGCAGTACTTC. Supplemented by reference TRBV2 and TRBJ2-7, the full variable domain reads EPEVTQTPSHQVTQMGQEVILRCVPISNHLYFYWYRQILGQKVEFLVSFYNNEISEKSEIFDDQFSVERPDGSNFTLKIRSTKLEDSAMYFCASSEPLNYGQYFGPGTRLTVT.

The chain joins TRBV5-1 to TRBJ2-3; no definite D call. V dropped 3 bases and J dropped 2 bases, with 7 bases sitting between them. From germline, CDR1 is SGHRS and CDR2 YFSETQ. The CDR3 sequence is 13 residues long. The DNA of the CDR3 is TGCGCCAGCAGCTCCTCTAACACAGATACGCAGTATTTT. Protein product: CASSSSNTDTQYF.

This chain uses TRBV27 with TRBJ1-3; 10 bases are shared with TRBD1. The CDR3 loop spans 14 amino acids. After removal of 5 bases from V and 6 bases from J, the junction contained 4 bases not matched to a gene. Per germline, CDR1 MNHEY and CDR2 SMNVEV (reference sequence). The CDR3 loop reads CASSPGTGANTIYF. The CDR3 region has the DNA TGTGCCAGCAGTCCCGGGACAGGGGCAAACACCATATATTTT.

The chain uses TRBV5-1 and TRBJ2-6, with 12 bases that match TRBD1. Germline assignment: CDR1 SGHRS and CDR2 YFSETQ. This CDR3 contains 18 residues. V shed 3 bases and J 4 bases; nucleotides not matched to a gene: 8. The CDR3 protein is CASSWVGTGGSGANVLTF. DNA for the CDR3: TGCGCCAGCAGCTGGGTGGGGACAGGGGGCTCCGGGGCCAACGTCCTGACTTTC.

V is TRBV11-1 and J is TRBJ2-7, with 7 bases that match TRBD1. V dropped 5 bases and J dropped 5; count of bases not matched to a gene: 3. The CDR3 is 12 amino acids. CDR1 is SGHAT and CDR2 is FQDESV in the germline V gene (reference sequence). The CDR3 DNA follows: TGTGCCAGCAGCAACGACAGGGACGAGCAGTACTTC. Its translation: CASSNDRDEQYF.

The CDR3 nucleotides read TGTGCCAGCAGCCCATTCGGCGGGGACTATAACACCAATCAGCCCCAGCATTTT. Protein sequence: CASSPFGGDYNTNQPQHF. The chain has TRBV11-3 and TRBJ1-5, with D perhaps TRBD1 (5 bases). Germline assignment: CDR1 SGHNT and CDR2 YENEEA. Trimming took off 5 bases at V and 3 bases at J, with 23 bases between the two ends. This CDR3 contains 18 residues.

The V and J genes are TRBV5-1 and TRBJ2-2; D is unclear. Per germline, CDR1 SGHRS and CDR2 YFSETQ. The CDR3 consists of 13 residues. V lost 2 bases and J lost 4, with 6 bases in between. The CDR3 sequence is CASSFELTGELFF. Written as DNA, the CDR3 is TGCGCCAGCAGCTTCGAGCTCACCGGGGAGCTGTTTTTT.

The chain recombines TRBV28 with TRBJ1-2, with D tentatively TRBD1 (6 bases). Trimming took 2 bases from V and 2 from J, leaving 12 bases between them. The germline V gene encodes CDR1 MDHEN and CDR2 SYDVKM. The CDR3 contains 15 residues. CDR3 sequence reads: CASSLTHRANYGYTF. DNA for the CDR3: TGTGCCAGCAGTTTAACTCACAGGGCGAACTATGGCTACACCTTC.

The V and J genes are TRBV18 and TRBJ1-5; D might be TRBD1 (6 bases). The CDR3 runs to 12 residues. In germline, CDR1 is KGHSH, CDR2 LQKENI. Trimming took off 5 bases at V and 7 bases at J, with 9 bases between the two ends. The CDR3 sequence is CASSSQGQPQHF. The CDR3 DNA reads TGTGCCAGCTCATCCCAGGGGCAGCCCCAGCATTTT.

The chain carries TRBV2 and TRBJ2-3, with D perhaps TRBD2 (6 bases). V lost 7 bases and J lost 3, with 14 bases in between. The CDR3 is 14 residues long. Germline-derived CDR1 and CDR2 are SNHLY and FYNNEI. CDR3: CASTDSGPTDTQYF. The CDR3 bases are TGTGCCAGCACTGATAGCGGTCCAACAGATACGCAGTATTTT.

The gene calls are TRBV9 and TRBJ1-3, with 12 bases lining up with TRBD1. CDR1 SGDLS and CDR2 YYNGEE come from the germline V gene. The CDR3 sequence is 19 residues long. With V trimmed by 3 bases and J by 0 bases, 10 bases remained unmatched. The CDR3 sequence: CASSGRDRGPHYSGNTIYF. CDR3 nucleotides: TGTGCCAGCAGCGGCCGGGACAGGGGGCCCCATTACTCTGGAAACACCATATATTTT.

The chain links TRBV27 to TRBJ2-7, with 7 nucleotides matching TRBD2. CDR1 MNHEY and CDR2 SMNVEV come from the germline V gene (reference sequence). The CDR3 runs 16 residues. Trimming removed 6 bases from V and 4 bases from J; junction bases left unmatched: 15. For the CDR3, the DNA is TGTGCCAGCAGGGGCGCGATCGGGACTACTACTTACGAGCAGTACTTC. Encoded protein: CASRGAIGTTTYEQYF.

The chain employs TRBV5-1 and TRBJ2-3, with 11 bases identical to TRBD2. Germline V gene lookup returns CDR1 SGHRS and CDR2 YFSETQ. V shed 2 bases and J 3 bases; nucleotides not matched to a gene: 2. The length of the CDR3 is 15 residues. CDR3 nucleotides: TGCGCCAGCAGCTTCCGGACTAGCGGGACAGATACGCAGTATTTT. Translated, it gives CASSFRTSGTDTQYF.

This clone has only one observation. The chain links TRBV9 to TRBJ2-3, with TRBD2 matching over 11 bases. Trimming took 4 bases from V and 3 from J; bases not matched to a gene: 16. The CDR3 is made up of 19 amino acids. Germline assignment: CDR1 SGDLS and CDR2 YYNGEE. The CDR3 DNA sequence: TGTGCCAGCAGCCTCCTCATTCCCACTAGCGGGAGAAAAACAGATACGCAGTATTTT. This codes for CASSLLIPTSGRKTDTQYF.

This chain connects TRBV3-1 (or the pseudogene TRBV3-2) to TRBJ2-6; D may be TRBD1 (7 bases). CDR1 is LGHDT, CDR2 YNNKEL, per germline (reference sequence). The CDR3 loop spans 19 amino acids. V was cut by 0 bases and J by 2 bases, with 17 bases left in between. The CDR3 coding sequence is TGTGCCAGCAGCCAAGATTGGCAGGGGGGCATCGCTGGGGCCAACGTCCTGACTTTC. Its translation: CASSQDWQGGIAGANVLTF.

This clone was detected only a few times. V usage is TRBV5-1 and J usage is TRBJ1-3, with TRBD1 as a possible D gene (5 bases). Germline CDR1 reads SGHRS; CDR2 reads YFSETQ. Deletions cut 2 bases from V and 7 bases from J, with 19 bases between. This CDR3 has 16 amino acids. The CDR3 loop reads CASSLGQGAYGNTIYF. The CDR3, as DNA: TGCGCCAGCAGCTTAGGCCAGGGCGCATACGGGAACACCATATATTTT. Using reference TRBV5-1 and TRBJ1-3 for the parts outside the CDR3, the full variable domain is KAGVTQTPRYLIKTRGQQVTLSCSPISGHRSVSWYQQTPGQGLQFLFEYFSETQRNKGNFPGRFSGRQFSNSRSEMNVSTLELGDSALYLCASSLGQGAYGNTIYFGEGSWLTVV.

This clone was recorded only once. The chain couples TRBV5-5 to TRBJ1-4, with a tentative D call TRBD1 (6 bases). Germline V gives CDR1 SGHKS, CDR2 YYEKEE (reference sequence). With 1 base removed from V and 7 bases from J, the gap between germline ends came to 14 bases. The CDR3 sequence is 15 residues long. CDR3 in DNA: TGTGCCAGCAGCTTGTTGGCAGGGGCCGCTGAAAAACTGTTTTTT. Translation gives CASSLLAGAAEKLFF. Looking up the rest from reference TRBV5-5 and TRBJ1-4 gives the full variable domain: DAGVTQSPTHLIKTRGQQVTLRCSPISGHKSVSWYQQVLGQGPQFIFQYYEKEERGRGNFPDRFSARQFPNYSSELNVNALLLGDSALYLCASSLLAGAAEKLFFGSGTQLSVL.

The chain employs TRBV5-8 and TRBJ1-4; D possibly corresponds to TRBD1 (6 bases). The CDR3 loop spans 16 amino acids. V shed 0 bases and J shed 5 bases, with 14 bases lying between them. Per the germline V gene, CDR1 is SGHTS and CDR2 is YDEGEE. Here the CDR3 DNA reads TGTGCCAGCAGCTTGGAAGGGACACGGATCAATGAAAAACTGTTTTTT. This codes for CASSLEGTRINEKLFF.

V gene TRBV18 combines with J gene TRBJ1-5; D may be TRBD1 (5 bases). This CDR3 contains 14 residues. V was shortened by 2 bases and J by 3 bases, with 8 bases between the two germline ends. Germline V gene sequence: CDR1 KGHSH, CDR2 LQKENI. CDR3 sequence: CASSPDSYNQPQHF. CDR3 bases: TGTGCCAGCTCACCAGACAGTTACAATCAGCCCCAGCATTTT.

In this sample, this clone turned up once. The rearrangement uses TRBV7-9 and TRBJ2-7, with D uncertain. Trimming shortened V by 3 bases and J by 3 bases, and 9 bases separated the two germline ends. CDR1 is SEHNR and CDR2 is FQNEAQ in the germline V gene (reference sequence). The CDR3 is made up of 13 amino acids. This CDR3 is CASSFFSGYEQYF. Here the CDR3 DNA reads TGTGCCAGCAGCTTCTTTTCCGGCTACGAGCAGTACTTC.

This chain joins TRBV4-1 and TRBJ2-7; TRBD2 matches 10 bases. This CDR3 comprises 21 residues. From germline, CDR1 is MGHRA and CDR2 YSYEKL. V gave up 1 base and J gave up 5 bases; unmatched junction bases: 23. The CDR3 sequence is CASSQGLGRTRAGGPPDEQYF. In DNA form, the CDR3 reads TGCGCCAGCAGCCAAGGGCTAGGCAGGACCAGAGCGGGAGGGCCCCCGGACGAGCAGTACTTC.

The V and J genes are TRBV6-5 and TRBJ1-6, with D hard to call. The CDR3 length is 15 residues. Trimming stripped 6 bases from V and 0 bases from J, with 9 bases between. Germline assignment: CDR1 MNHEY and CDR2 SVGAGI. CDR3 protein: CASRLGSSYNSPLHF. CDR3 DNA sequence: TGTGCCAGCAGATTGGGGAGCTCCTATAATTCACCCCTCCACTTT.

CDR3: CASSSSYQETQYF. As DNA, the CDR3 is TGTGCCAGCAGCTCCTCGTACCAAGAGACCCAGTACTTC. The rearrangement joins TRBV7-3 to TRBJ2-5; D gene unclear. The CDR3 is 13 residues long. V was clipped by 4 bases and J by 0 bases, with 6 bases between them. Germline CDR1 reads SGHTA; CDR2 reads FQGTGA.

The chain is built from TRBV11-2 and TRBJ2-7, with 8 nucleotides matching TRBD2. With V trimmed by 4 bases and J by 3 bases, 8 bases remained unmatched. The CDR3 has 15 amino acids. Per the germline V gene, CDR1 is SGHAT and CDR2 is FQNNGV. The CDR3 coding sequence is TGTGCCAGCAGCTCCTTCTCGGGAGGGTTCTACGAGCAGTACTTC. It specifies CASSSFSGGFYEQYF. Drawing the rest from reference TRBV11-2 and TRBJ2-7, the complete variable domain is EAGVAQSPRYKIIEKRQSVAFWCNPISGHATLYWYQQILGQGPKLLIQFQNNGVVDDSQLPKDRFSAERLKGVDSTLKIQPAKLEDSAVYLCASSSFSGGFYEQYFGPGTRLTVT.

V usage is TRBV4-2 and J usage is TRBJ1-2; TRBD1 aligns across 8 bases. Germline V gene lookup returns CDR1 LGHNA and CDR2 YNFKEQ. Trimming at V came to 2 bases and at J to 6 bases, leaving 8 bases not matched to a gene. The CDR3 runs to 15 residues. The CDR3, as DNA: TGTGCCAGCAGCCAACCCCGGGCAGGGGGCCATGGCTACACCTTC. Encoded protein: CASSQPRAGGHGYTF.

The chain joins TRBV29-1 to TRBJ1-4; TRBD1 agrees at 8 bases. CDR3 length: 12 amino acids. After removal of 4 bases from V and 5 bases from J, the junction contained 0 bases not matched to a gene. CDR1 SQVTM and CDR2 ANQGSEA come from the germline V gene. This chain's CDR3 is CSVGQGNEKLFF. CDR3 nucleotide sequence: TGCAGCGTTGGACAGGGGAATGAAAAACTGTTTTTT.

This sequence joins TRBV5-4 and TRBJ2-5; 7 nucleotides agree with TRBD1. Germline V gene lookup returns CDR1 SGHNT and CDR2 YYREEE (reference sequence). The CDR3 sequence is 14 residues long. The junction had 4 bases not matched to a gene; V was cut back by 0 bases and J by 5 bases. CDR3 coding DNA: TGTGCCAGCAGCTTGGGGCAGGGGGTGGAGACCCAGTACTTC. Residues: CASSLGQGVETQYF.

The J gene is TRBJ2-7, the V gene TRBV9; TRBD1 aligns across 8 bases. V trimming: 2 bases; J trimming: 2 bases; junction bases outside the gene matches: 6. This CDR3 has 15 amino acids. From germline, CDR1 is SGDLS and CDR2 YYNGEE. The CDR3 spells CASSVAQGEPYEQYF. CDR3 nucleotide sequence: TGTGCCAGCAGCGTGGCACAGGGGGAACCCTACGAGCAGTACTTC. The full variable domain, in which reference TRBV9 and TRBJ2-7 provide the parts outside the CDR3, is DSGVTQTPKHLITATGQRVTLRCSPRSGDLSVYWYQQSLDQGLQFLIQYYNGEERAKGNILERFSAQQFPDLHSELNLSSLELGDSALYFCASSVAQGEPYEQYFGPGTRLTVT.

The chain is built from TRBV27 and TRBJ2-2; the match to TRBD2 covers 8 bases. After removal of 7 bases from V and 4 bases from J, the junction contained 11 bases not matched to a gene. The CDR3 loop spans 16 amino acids. Per the germline V gene, CDR1 is MNHEY and CDR2 is SMNVEV (reference sequence). The chain's CDR3 is CASKLSGKLFTGELFF. As DNA, the CDR3 is TGTGCCAGCAAGCTTAGCGGGAAACTGTTCACCGGGGAGCTGTTTTTT.

The chain couples TRBV4-3 to TRBJ2-5; 10 positions agree with TRBD1. J was trimmed by 4 bases and V by 4 bases; bases with no gene match: 6. CDR3 size: 15 residues. Germline values: CDR1 LGHNA, CDR2 YSLEER. The CDR3 is CASSRDRGLRETQYF. Here the CDR3 DNA reads TGCGCCAGCAGCCGAGACAGGGGGCTAAGAGAGACCCAGTACTTC.

The rearrangement joins TRBV6-2 or TRBV6-3 to TRBJ1-5; the match to TRBD1 covers 9 bases. CDR3 size: 16 residues. The junction had 8 bases not matched to a gene; V was cut back by 2 bases and J by 6 bases. Germline V gives CDR1 MNHEY, CDR2 SVGEGT. The CDR3 DNA is TGTGCCAGCAGTTACCCTTCCGGGACAGGGTTTCAGCCCCAGCATTTT. This encodes CASSYPSGTGFQPQHF.

Regarding this clone: Compared with germline, one end of the junction differs, possibly owing to a read error. The chain combines TRBV7-7 with TRBJ2-5; weak D call: TRBD2 (6 bases). Germline assignment: CDR1 SSHAT and CDR2 FNYEAQ (reference sequence). The length of the CDR3 is 15 residues. The CDR3 nucleotides read TGTGCTAGCAGCTCTACTGGGGCTAGCGAAGAGACCCAGTACTTC. Its translation is CASSSTGASEETQYF.